This T cell receptor beta chain was observed in a study of identical twins. This clonotype was recorded at least ten times. Germline assignment: CDR1 SGHTA and CDR2 FQGNSA. The CDR3 is made up of 15 amino acids. The V end lost 3 bases, the J end lost 7 bases, and 13 bases lay between the germline ends. TCRdb analysed the 5' RACE reads with MiXCR anew, one entry per CDR3 protein. The repertoire holds approximately 700,000 distinct CDR3 sequences, with roughly 20% as singletons. These data also formed part of another study, on T cells expressing NK-cell markers. Turning to that study: Once again these clonotypes came out on top in the CD3+CD56-NKG2C+ fraction of several donors.

The specimen sequenced was PBMCs. The receptor was derived from a woman between 18 and 30 years old in good health. V usage is TRBV7-2 and J usage is TRBJ1-6; TRBD1 might be the D (6 bases). CDR3 sequence (DNA): TGTGCCAGCAGCTTCGGGGGACACACAAATTCACCCCTCCACTTT. This encodes CASSFGGHTNSPLHF.